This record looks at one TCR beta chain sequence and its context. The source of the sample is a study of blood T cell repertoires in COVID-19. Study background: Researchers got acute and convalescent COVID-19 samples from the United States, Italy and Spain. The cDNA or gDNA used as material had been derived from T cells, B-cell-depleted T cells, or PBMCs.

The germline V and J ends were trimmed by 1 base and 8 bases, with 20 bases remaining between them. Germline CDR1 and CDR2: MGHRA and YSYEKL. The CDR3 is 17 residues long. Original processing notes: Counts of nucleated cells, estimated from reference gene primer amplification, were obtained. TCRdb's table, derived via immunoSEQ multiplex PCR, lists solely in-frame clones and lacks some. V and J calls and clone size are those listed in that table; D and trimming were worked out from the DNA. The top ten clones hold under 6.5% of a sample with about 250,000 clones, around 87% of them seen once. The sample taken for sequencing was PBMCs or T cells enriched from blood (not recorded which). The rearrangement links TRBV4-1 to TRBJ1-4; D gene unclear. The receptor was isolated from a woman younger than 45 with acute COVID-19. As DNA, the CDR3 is TGCGCCAGCAGCCAAGTCTTCCGGGTCCCCTTTTCCGAAAAACTGTTTTTT. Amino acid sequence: CASSQVFRVPFSEKLFF.